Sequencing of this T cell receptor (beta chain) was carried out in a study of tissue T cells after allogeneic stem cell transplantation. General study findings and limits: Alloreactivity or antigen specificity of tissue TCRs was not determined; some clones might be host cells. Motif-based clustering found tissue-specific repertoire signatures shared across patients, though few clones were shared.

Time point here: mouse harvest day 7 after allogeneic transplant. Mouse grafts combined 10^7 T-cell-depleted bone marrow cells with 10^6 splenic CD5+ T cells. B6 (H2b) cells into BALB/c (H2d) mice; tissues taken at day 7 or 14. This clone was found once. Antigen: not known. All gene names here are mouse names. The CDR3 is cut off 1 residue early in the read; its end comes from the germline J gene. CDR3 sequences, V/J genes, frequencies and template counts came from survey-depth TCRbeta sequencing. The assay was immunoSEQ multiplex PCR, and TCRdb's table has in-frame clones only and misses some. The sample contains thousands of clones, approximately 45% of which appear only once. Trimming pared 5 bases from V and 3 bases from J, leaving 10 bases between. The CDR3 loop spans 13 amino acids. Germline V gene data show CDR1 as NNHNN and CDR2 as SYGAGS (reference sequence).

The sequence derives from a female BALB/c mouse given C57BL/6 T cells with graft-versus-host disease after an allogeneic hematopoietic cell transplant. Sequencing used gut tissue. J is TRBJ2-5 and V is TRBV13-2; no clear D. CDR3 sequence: CASGMRGQDTQYF. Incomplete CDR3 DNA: TGTGCCAGCGGGATGCGGGGTCAAGACACCCAGTAC.